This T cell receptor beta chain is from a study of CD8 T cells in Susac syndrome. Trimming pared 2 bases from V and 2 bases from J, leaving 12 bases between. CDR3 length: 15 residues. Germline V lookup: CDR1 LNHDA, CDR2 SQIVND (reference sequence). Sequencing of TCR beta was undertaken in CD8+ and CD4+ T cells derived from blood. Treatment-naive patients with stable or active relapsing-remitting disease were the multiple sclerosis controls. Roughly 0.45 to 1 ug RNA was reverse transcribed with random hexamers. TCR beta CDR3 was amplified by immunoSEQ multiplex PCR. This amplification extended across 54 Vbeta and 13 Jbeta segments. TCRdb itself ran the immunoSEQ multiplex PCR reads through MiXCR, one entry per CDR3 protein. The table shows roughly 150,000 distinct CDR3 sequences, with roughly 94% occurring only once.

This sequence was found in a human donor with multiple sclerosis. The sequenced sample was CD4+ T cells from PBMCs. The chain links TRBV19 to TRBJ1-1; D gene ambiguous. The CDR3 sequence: CASSIYGSENTEAFF. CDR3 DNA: TGTGCCAGTAGTATATACGGGTCAGAAAACACTGAAGCTTTCTTT.